The count of the clone carrying this TCR beta chain is one. What it binds is not known. V was shortened by 4 bases and J by 7 bases, with 18 bases between the two germline ends. CDR1 is SGHTS, CDR2 YDEGEE, per germline. This CDR3 has 15 amino acids. This specimen belongs to a study of STAT3 mutations in large granular lymphocyte leukemia. Study-level results: At least one immunodominant TCR beta clonotype appeared in every T-cell large granular lymphocyte leukemia patient. Some patients had dominant TCR clones larger than their STAT3 mutant burden. In about 30% of the 18 patients, new TCR clonotypes emerged after therapy.

About 40,000 productive templates were obtained per sample on average. Repertoires were generated with immunoSEQ multiplex PCR, while TCRdb's copy carries only in-frame clones and drops some. The sample shows approximately 10,000 clones, about 85% of them seen only once. The specimen sequenced was peripheral blood mononuclear cells. The J gene is TRBJ1-5, the V gene TRBV5-8; no definite D call. The receptor was derived from a man older than 75 with T-cell large granular lymphocyte leukemia. Some clones in this sample may be carry-over from other donors' samples. CDR3 sequence (DNA): TGTGCCAGCAGCGCAAGGACGGGAAGAGGGCAGCCCCAGCATTTT. Protein: CASSARTGRGQPQHF.